This entry describes one TCR beta chain. Antigen unknown. CDR1 is SGHTA and CDR2 is FQGTGA in the germline V gene. Germline trimming cut 5 bases from V and 1 base from J; bases unmatched to any gene: 6. The CDR3 has 16 amino acids. With 60 Vbeta and 13 Jbeta primers, the PCR was carried out. Measured with immunoSEQ multiplex PCR; TCRdb has only the in-frame clones, and not every one. The sample has approximately 280,000 clones, around nine tenths seen once; the top ten hold roughly 2%. These data belong to a study of cytomegalovirus exposure and HLA in healthy donors. Study results and caveats: Some highly shared sequence variants likely arose as a pipeline artifact. Most of the TCR beta V segments (in an earlier analysis) were productive either about 90% or about 30% of the time. Association of a missense DCLRE1C variant with TCR beta V- and J-gene trimming was reported in a later analysis. Cytomegalovirus association was assigned to approximately 180 TCR beta chains.

Sequenced material: PBMCs. V is TRBV7-3 and J is TRBJ2-1; 9 bases line up with TRBD1. The sequence was obtained from a woman aged 18-29 years in good health and CMV-seronegative. The CDR3 protein is CASSVRGTGSYNEQFF. DNA of the CDR3: TGTGCCAGCAGCGTTAGAGGGACAGGGTCCTACAATGAGCAGTTCTTC.